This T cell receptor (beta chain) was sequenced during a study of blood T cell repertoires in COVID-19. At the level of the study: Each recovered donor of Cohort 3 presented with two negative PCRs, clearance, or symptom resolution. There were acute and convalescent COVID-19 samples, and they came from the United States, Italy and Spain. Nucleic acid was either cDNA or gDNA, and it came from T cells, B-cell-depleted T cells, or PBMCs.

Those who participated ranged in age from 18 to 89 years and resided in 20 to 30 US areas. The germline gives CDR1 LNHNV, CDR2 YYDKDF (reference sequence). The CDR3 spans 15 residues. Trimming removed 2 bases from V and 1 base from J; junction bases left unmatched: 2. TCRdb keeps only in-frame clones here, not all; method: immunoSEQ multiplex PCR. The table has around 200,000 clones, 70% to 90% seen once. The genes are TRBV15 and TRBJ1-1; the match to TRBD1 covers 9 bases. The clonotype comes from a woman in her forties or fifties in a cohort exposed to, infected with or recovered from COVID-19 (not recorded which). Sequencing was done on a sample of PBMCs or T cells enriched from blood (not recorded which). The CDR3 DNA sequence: TGTGCCACCAGCAGACGGGACAGGGAGAACACTGAAGCTTTCTTT. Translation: CATSRRDRENTEAFF. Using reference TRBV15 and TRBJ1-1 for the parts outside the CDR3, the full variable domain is DAMVIQNPRYQVTQFGKPVTLSCSQTLNHNVMYWYQQKSSQAPKLLFHYYDKDFNNEADTPDNFQSRRPNTSFCFLDIRSPGLGDTAMYLCATSRRDRENTEAFFGQGTRLTVV.